Presented here are 28 T cell receptor beta chains from one specimen sequenced in a study of cytomegalovirus exposure and HLA in healthy donors. The primer mix had 60 Vbeta and 13 Jbeta primers. Libraries were prepared by immunoSEQ multiplex PCR; TCRdb keeps only in-frame clonotypes and omits some of them. The data hold 74,000 or so clones, with about 79% observed a single time. Sequenced input: PBMCs. These receptors came from a woman aged 40 to 49 in good health and CMV-seronegative.

This sequence joins TRBV7-8 and TRBJ1-3; the D is unclear. CDR3 length: 15 amino acids. V lost 2 bases to trimming and J lost 2 bases, with 10 bases between them. The germline V gene encodes CDR1 SGHVS and CDR2 FQNEAQ. Here the CDR3 reads CASSLSLAAGNTIYF. The CDR3 DNA is TGTGCCAGCAGCTTATCTCTGGCGGCTGGAAACACCATATATTTT. Together with reference TRBV7-8 and TRBJ1-3, the CDR3 gives the full variable domain: GAGVSQSPRYKVAKRGQDVALRCDPISGHVSLFWYQQALGQGPEFLTYFQNEAQLDKSGLPSDRFFAERPEGSVSTLKIQRTQQEDSAVYLCASSLSLAAGNTIYFGEGSWLTVV.

The chain is built from TRBV4-1 and TRBJ1-2, with TRBD1 matching 7 bases. V lost 1 base, J lost 3 bases, and 5 bases stayed unmatched. Germline CDR1 and CDR2: MGHRA and YSYEKL. The CDR3 length is 15 residues. CDR3 region: CASSQGQGDYYGYTF. CDR3 DNA: TGCGCCAGCAGCCAAGGACAGGGCGACTACTATGGCTACACCTTC.

This clone turned up a few times. The chain has TRBV28 and TRBJ2-4; possibly TRBD2 for D (6 bases). The CDR3 is 16 amino acids. Germline V gene sequence: CDR1 MDHEN, CDR2 SYDVKM. Trimming took 6 bases from V and 0 from J, leaving 15 bases between them. The CDR3 DNA sequence: TGTGCCAGCAGCTCCAAGCGGGCAATAGCCAAAAACATTCAGTACTTC. Amino acids: CASSSKRAIAKNIQYF.

This sequence joins TRBV18 and TRBJ2-2; perhaps TRBD1 as D (6 bases). The CDR3 has 16 residues. Germline V gives CDR1 KGHSH, CDR2 LQKENI. The V end lost 0 bases, the J end lost 1 base, and 9 bases lay between the germline ends. In DNA form, the CDR3 reads TGTGCCAGCTCACCACCCCCGACAGGGAACACCGGGGAGCTGTTTTTT. Protein product: CASSPPPTGNTGELFF.

The chain links TRBV7-6 to TRBJ2-5; 8 bases fit TRBD2. Per germline, CDR1 SGHVS and CDR2 FNYEAQ. V shed 0 bases and J 5 bases; nucleotides not matched to a gene: 2. The length of the CDR3 is 14 residues. CDR3 region: CASSLASGAETQYF. In nucleotides, the CDR3 is TGTGCCAGCAGCTTAGCTAGCGGGGCGGAGACCCAGTACTTC.

This chain links TRBV5-6 with TRBJ1-2, with D perhaps TRBD1 (6 bases). Trimming pared 1 base from V and 10 bases from J, leaving 11 bases between. Germline V CDR1 and CDR2: SGHDT, YYEEEE. The CDR3 is made up of 12 amino acids. CDR3 DNA: TGTGCCAGCAGCTTGTGGGGGGGCCACTACACCTTC. Translating gives CASSLWGGHYTF.

The chain uses TRBV7-2 and TRBJ2-7; 7 bases are shared with TRBD2. Germline values: CDR1 SGHTA, CDR2 FQGNSA. V was clipped by 5 bases and J by 4 bases; unmatched bases: 17. The CDR3 runs to 17 residues. CDR3 region: CASSPFLRGGSGYEQYF. The CDR3 DNA reads as TGTGCCAGCAGCCCTTTCCTAAGAGGCGGGAGCGGGTACGAGCAGTACTTC. Looking up the rest from reference TRBV7-2 and TRBJ2-7 gives the full variable domain: GAGVSQSPSNKVTEKGKDVELRCDPISGHTALYWYRQSLGQGLEFLIYFQGNSAPDKSGLPSDRFSAERTGGSVSTLTIQRTQQEDSAVYLCASSPFLRGGSGYEQYFGPGTRLTVT.

The chain recombines TRBV11-2 with TRBJ2-2, with TRBD2 identical over 13 bases. With V trimmed by 7 bases and J by 8 bases, 7 bases remained unmatched. The CDR3 runs 15 residues. Per germline, CDR1 SGHAT and CDR2 FQNNGV. The CDR3 loop is CASTGTSGIRGELFF. DNA for the CDR3: TGTGCCAGCACCGGGACTAGCGGGATTAGGGGGGAGCTGTTTTTT.

The genes are TRBV18 and TRBJ2-7; TRBD1 matches at 7 bases. The ends lost 6 bases at V and 4 bases at J; junction bases unmatched: 9. The germline CDR1 and CDR2 sequences are KGHSH and LQKENI. This CDR3 is 14 amino acids long. The CDR3 reads CASSELLTGYEQYF. DNA of the CDR3: TGTGCCAGCTCCGAACTCCTGACAGGGTACGAGCAGTACTTC.

V and J are TRBV6-1 and TRBJ2-3, with a possible D match to TRBD1 (5 bases). Between the trimmed V and J ends, which lost 4 bases and 6 bases, there was a span of 17 bases. In germline, CDR1 is MNHNS, CDR2 SASEGT. The CDR3 consists of 15 residues. The CDR3 sequence is CASSGPRGQVDTQYF. CDR3 nucleotides: TGTGCCAGCAGTGGGCCCCGTGGACAAGTTGATACGCAGTATTTT.

The chain combines TRBV5-3 with TRBJ2-3; 13 nucleotides match TRBD2. Being an ORF, TRBV5-3 has a function that is uncertain. V dropped 3 bases and J dropped 6; count of bases not matched to a gene: 13. This CDR3 is 18 amino acids long. CDR3 nucleotide sequence: TGTGCCAGAAGCTCCCATCTAGAACTAGCGGGAGGGGGTGATACGCAGTATTTT. This encodes CARSSHLELAGGGDTQYF.

The rearrangement joins TRBV4-1 to TRBJ1-2, with D tentatively TRBD1 (5 bases). In germline, CDR1 is MGHRA, CDR2 YSYEKL. V gave up 1 base and J gave up 6 bases, with 12 bases separating them. CDR3 length: 14 amino acids. The chain's CDR3 is CASSQGQSIDGYTF. The CDR3 DNA sequence: TGCGCCAGCAGCCAAGGACAGAGCATTGATGGCTACACCTTC.

In the case of this clone: Mismatch with germline at one junction end may stem from a read error. The V gene is TRBV7-9, the J gene TRBJ2-7, with 7 bases lining up with TRBD2. The CDR3 loop spans 15 amino acids. CDR1 and CDR2 from the germline V gene are SEHNR and FQNEAQ (reference sequence). The DNA of the CDR3 is TGTGCCAGCAGCATTGCCACGGGGGGAGCCCTAATTGCTCAATTC. This codes for CASSIATGGALIAQF.

This clone was seen more than once but under ten times. The J gene is TRBJ2-5, the V gene TRBV5-4, with 8 positions matching TRBD1. Germline V gene lookup returns CDR1 SGHNT and CDR2 YYREEE (reference sequence). V lost 4 bases and J lost 0; bases outside the gene matches: 5. The length of the CDR3 is 15 residues. DNA for the CDR3: TGTGCCAGCAGCCGATTGACAGGGGACCAAGAGACCCAGTACTTC. Protein product: CASSRLTGDQETQYF.

This sequence joins TRBV7-8 and TRBJ2-3; possible D gene TRBD2, 5 bases. Germline CDR1 and CDR2: SGHVS and FQNEAQ. Trimming removed 2 bases at V and 2 bases at J, with 14 bases between. The CDR3 loop spans 16 amino acids. CDR3 nucleotides: TGTGCCAGCAGCTTAATAAGCGGCTTCAACACAGATACGCAGTATTTT. Amino acids: CASSLISGFNTDTQYF.

This clone was observed a handful of times. This chain joins TRBV7-2 and TRBJ2-7; D remains unclear. Germline loops: CDR1 SGHTA, CDR2 FQGNSA. There are 15 residues in the CDR3. V lost 3 bases and J 0 bases, leaving 12 bases between the germline ends. The CDR3 reads CASSFISRSSYEQYF. For the CDR3, the DNA is TGTGCCAGCAGCTTCATTTCCAGATCCTCCTACGAGCAGTACTTC.

The chain carries TRBV9 and TRBJ1-1, with 8 bases identical to TRBD1. The CDR3 is 13 amino acids. Losses at the gene ends were 1 base for V and 4 bases for J; bases not matched to a gene: 0. Germline-derived CDR1 and CDR2 are SGDLS and YYNGEE. For the CDR3, the DNA is TGTGCCAGCAGCGTACAGGGGGCCACTGAAGCTTTCTTT. Translating it yields CASSVQGATEAFF.

This sequence joins TRBV28 and TRBJ2-7; TRBD2 might be the D (6 bases). The CDR3 is made up of 15 amino acids. Germline loops: CDR1 MDHEN, CDR2 SYDVKM. V was shortened by 1 base and J by 2 bases, with 12 bases between the two germline ends. The CDR3: CASSLYGTQAYEQYF. The DNA for the CDR3 is TGTGCCAGCAGTTTATACGGGACTCAGGCCTACGAGCAGTACTTC.

The rearrangement links TRBV27 to TRBJ1-2; D is perhaps TRBD1 (6 bases). The V and J ends lost 3 bases and 8 bases respectively, with 22 bases between them. CDR3 length equals 16 residues. CDR1 is MNHEY and CDR2 is SMNVEV in the germline V gene (reference sequence). Written as DNA, the CDR3 is TGTGCCAGCAGTTTCTTTCCAACTGACAGGCCGAAAGGCTACACCTTC. The encoded protein is CASSFFPTDRPKGYTF.

The V call is TRBV15, the J call TRBJ2-7; 10 bases agree with TRBD1. The CDR3 contains 14 residues. V lost 5 bases, J lost 7 bases, and 8 bases stayed unmatched. Germline CDR1 reads LNHNV; CDR2 reads YYDKDF (reference sequence). The CDR3 coding sequence is TGTGCCACCAGCTCCGGGACAGGGGTTTGGGAGCAGTACTTC. It encodes CATSSGTGVWEQYF.

The chain combines TRBV19 with TRBJ1-5; possibly TRBD1 for D (6 bases). V shed 6 bases and J shed 2 bases, with 8 bases lying between them. CDR1 and CDR2 (germline): LNHDA, SQIVND (reference sequence). The CDR3 length is 13 residues. The CDR3 DNA reads as TGTGCCAGTAGGCACAGGGGCAATCAGCCCCAGCATTTT. Protein sequence: CASRHRGNQPQHF. The variable domain in full, with the rest retrieved from reference TRBV19 and TRBJ1-5, is DGGITQSPKYLFRKEGQNVTLSCEQNLNHDAMYWYRQDPGQGLRLIYYSQIVNDFQKGDIAEGYSVSREKKESFPLTVTSAQKNPTAFYLCASRHRGNQPQHFGDGTRLSIL.

A note on this clone: A far larger clone lies a single base away; this is likely a read error. V and J are TRBV6-5 and TRBJ1-1, with TRBD1 as a possible D gene (6 bases). This CDR3 contains 13 residues. Germline CDR1 and CDR2: MNHEY and SVGAGI. V shed 1 base and J shed 6 bases, with 9 bases lying between them. CDR3 loop: CASSYYGQPEAFF. CDR3 DNA: TGTGCCAGCAGTTACTATGGACAGCCTGAAGCTTTCTTT.

This chain uses TRBV6-1 with TRBJ2-7; 10 nucleotides match TRBD2. From germline, CDR1 is MNHNS and CDR2 SASEGT. This CDR3 comprises 15 residues. V shed 7 bases and J 4 bases; nucleotides not matched to a gene: 10. The CDR3 loop reads CASTEPSGSGYEQYF. DNA of the CDR3: TGTGCCAGCACCGAGCCTAGCGGGAGTGGGTACGAGCAGTACTTC.

This clone was counted only a few times. The V call is TRBV28, the J call TRBJ2-3; 10 bases fit TRBD1. The trim removed 5 bases at V and 2 bases at J, leaving 4 bases unmatched. Per the germline V gene, CDR1 is MDHEN and CDR2 is SYDVKM. The CDR3 has 15 amino acids. The DNA for the CDR3 is TGTGCCAGCAGTCAAAGACAGGGGGCCACAGATACGCAGTATTTT. Translating it yields CASSQRQGATDTQYF. The full variable domain, completed using reference TRBV28 and TRBJ2-3, is DVKVTQSSRYLVKRTGEKVFLECVQDMDHENMFWYRQDPGLGLRLIYFSYDVKMKEKGDIPEGYSVSREKKERFSLILESASTNQTSMYLCASSQRQGATDTQYFGPGTRLTVL.

This chain links TRBV7-8 with TRBJ2-2; D gene ambiguous. Germline V lookup: CDR1 SGHVS, CDR2 FQNEAQ. This CDR3 contains 16 residues. Trimming shortened V by 4 bases and J by 0 bases, and 12 bases separated the two germline ends. This CDR3 is CASSSRERANTGELFF. The CDR3 DNA reads TGTGCCAGCAGCTCCCGTGAGCGAGCGAACACCGGGGAGCTGTTTTTT.

The chain combines TRBV28 with TRBJ1-5, with D possibly TRBD1 on 6 matching bases. CDR3 length: 14 amino acids. The germline V gene has CDR1 MDHEN and CDR2 SYDVKM. The V end was cut by 1 base, the J end by 7 bases, with 11 bases between. CDR3 in DNA: TGTGCCAGCAGTTTATCGGGGGGCCGGCAGCCCCAGCATTTT. This codes for CASSLSGGRQPQHF.

This chain uses TRBV19 with TRBJ1-2, with 11 bases lining up with TRBD1. V trimming: 6 bases; J trimming: 8 bases; junction bases outside the gene matches: 2. CDR3 length equals 12 residues. Germline CDR1 LNHDA, CDR2 SQIVND (reference sequence). The CDR3 sequence: CASRRTGGGYTF. The CDR3 DNA follows: TGTGCCAGTAGGCGGACAGGGGGCGGCTACACCTTC.

The chain has TRBV5-1 and TRBJ2-7; 10 bases line up with TRBD1. Unmatched junction bases numbered 7, after V lost 0 bases and J lost 4 bases. Germline V CDR1 and CDR2: SGHRS, YFSETQ. The CDR3 covers 16 residues. The CDR3 is CASSLAQGQGMYEQYF. The CDR3 nucleotides are TGCGCCAGCAGCTTGGCTCAGGGACAGGGGATGTACGAGCAGTACTTC.